This TCR beta chain was observed in a study of blood T cell repertoires in COVID-19. Study at large: COVID-19 samples collected from the United States, Italy and Spain covered acute and convalescent phases. In each case, the material was cDNA or gDNA derived from T cells, B-cell-depleted T cells, or PBMCs.

CDR1 is MNHEY and CDR2 is SVGAGI in the germline V gene. There are 14 residues in the CDR3. The trim removed 6 bases at V and 5 bases at J, leaving 7 bases unmatched. Original handling: Reference gene primer amplification gave nucleated cell count estimates. Assay used: immunoSEQ multiplex PCR; TCRdb lists only in-frame clones, some missing. V, J and clone size are those of that table, while D and trimming were read from the DNA. The sample has approximately 130,000 clones, roughly 81% seen once. The rearrangement links TRBV6-5 to TRBJ1-1, with TRBD1 identical over 9 bases. The sequenced sample was peripheral blood. The sequence was collected from a human donor in a cohort sampled during active COVID-19. This CDR3 reads CASRLQGAFTEAFF. CDR3 coding DNA: TGTGCCAGCAGACTACAGGGGGCTTTTACTGAAGCTTTCTTT.